The 13 T cell receptor beta chains below all came from one sample that was sequenced in a study of CD8 T cells in ankylosing spondylitis. Each CDR3 protein is one row after TCRdb ran MiXCR on the 5' RACE reads. This table has approximately 290,000 distinct CDR3 sequences, less than 25% appearing once. Material for sequencing was blood, either unsorted or a sorted T cell fraction (not recorded which). The receptors stem from a female donor with ankylosing spondylitis or in good health (not recorded which).

The chain couples TRBV18 to TRBJ1-1, with D maybe TRBD1 (5 bases). This CDR3 is built from 12 residues. The germline gives CDR1 KGHSH, CDR2 LQKENI. With 5 bases removed from V and 3 bases from J, the gap between germline ends came to 7 bases. CDR3 loop: CASSAGDTEAFF. The CDR3 region has the DNA TGTGCCAGCTCAGCGGGGGACACTGAAGCTTTCTTT.

In this sample, this clonotype turned up a few times. The V gene is TRBV30, the J gene TRBJ2-1, with 10 bases identical to TRBD2. The CDR3 is 14 amino acids. Germline CDR1 reads GTSNPN; CDR2 reads SVGIG (reference sequence). The V gene end was trimmed by 6 bases and the J gene end by 0 bases; junction bases not matched to a gene: 2. CDR3 protein: CACPSGSSYNEQFF. The CDR3 bases are TGTGCCTGTCCTAGCGGGAGCTCCTACAATGAGCAGTTCTTC.

The V call is TRBV5-6, the J call TRBJ1-2, with 7 nucleotides matching TRBD1. J lost 7 bases, V lost 4 bases, and 10 bases had no gene match. The germline V gene encodes CDR1 SGHDT and CDR2 YYEEEE. CDR3 length equals 14 residues. The CDR3: CASSQATGVRGYTF. The CDR3 DNA follows: TGTGCCAGCAGCCAGGCCACAGGGGTGCGTGGCTACACCTTC. Drawing the rest from reference TRBV5-6 and TRBJ1-2, the complete variable domain is DAGVTQSPTHLIKTRGQQVTLRCSPKSGHDTVSWYQQALGQGPQFIFQYYEEEERQRGNFPDRFSGHQFPNYSSELNVNALLLGDSALYLCASSQATGVRGYTFGSGTRLTVV.

The genes are TRBV12-3 or TRBV12-4 and TRBJ1-1; D is unclear. CDR3 length: 17 amino acids. The V gene lost 4 bases and the J gene lost 1 base, with 19 bases spanning the gap. This CDR3 reads CASSSRRMRLGNTEAFF. The CDR3 DNA is TGTGCCAGCAGTTCCCGACGAATGCGCTTGGGGAACACTGAAGCTTTCTTT.

The chain carries TRBV20-1 and TRBJ2-5, with D hard to call. This CDR3 comprises 11 residues. Germline lookup yields CDR1 DFQATT and CDR2 SNEGSKA (reference sequence). The V end was cut by 4 bases, the J end by 5 bases, with 8 bases between. The CDR3 DNA reads TGCAGTGCTAAGGGCTTGGAGACCCAGTACTTC. This gives the protein CSAKGLETQYF.

This chain uses TRBV25-1 with TRBJ2-5; 8 bases line up with TRBD1. Germline V gene sequence: CDR1 MGHDK, CDR2 SYGVNS. The ends lost 8 bases at V and 4 bases at J; junction bases unmatched: 15. This CDR3 has 16 residues. CDR3 protein: CASSPSDREVGETQYF. The DNA for the CDR3 is TGTGCCAGCTCCCCCTCGGACAGGGAGGTTGGAGAGACCCAGTACTTC.

The table lists this clonotype with a few counts. The chain uses TRBV12-3 or TRBV12-4 and TRBJ2-7; 11 bases align to TRBD1. This CDR3 region has 15 residues. V lost 3 bases, J lost 4 bases, and 5 bases stayed unmatched. DNA of the CDR3: TGTGCCAGCAGTTTCCGGACAGGGGGCGGGTACGAGCAGTACTTC. Its translation: CASSFRTGGGYEQYF.

This clonotype was counted a few times. The rearrangement joins TRBV7-9 to TRBJ1-2; D is undetermined. The CDR3 is 13 residues long. Per the germline V gene, CDR1 is SEHNR and CDR2 is FQNEAQ (reference sequence). Trimming cost V 3 bases and J 0 bases, with 5 bases left between them. The CDR3 DNA is TGTGCCAGCAGCTTGAATTCTAACTATGGCTACACCTTC. This encodes CASSLNSNYGYTF.

The chain uses TRBV4-2 and TRBJ2-3; 9 positions match TRBD2. Losses at the gene ends were 0 bases for V and 0 bases for J; bases not matched to a gene: 7. CDR1 LGHNA and CDR2 YNFKEQ come from the germline V gene. The CDR3 covers 18 residues. The CDR3 sequence: CASSQESRLAGSTDTQYF. The CDR3 nucleotides are TGTGCCAGCAGCCAAGAAAGTAGGCTAGCGGGAAGCACAGATACGCAGTATTTT.

The rearrangement joins TRBV3-1 to TRBJ1-2; no clear D gene. V lost 1 base and J lost 4, with 13 bases in between. The CDR3 runs to 15 residues. The V gene's germline CDR1 is LGHDT and CDR2 YNNKEL (reference sequence). CDR3 coding DNA: TGTGCCAGCAGCCAAGCCGGACGGCAGTCCTATGGCTACACCTTC. Translated: CASSQAGRQSYGYTF.

This clonotype was found a few times. The V and J genes are TRBV20-1 and TRBJ2-1, with 9 nucleotides matching TRBD2. Germline V gene sequence: CDR1 DFQATT, CDR2 SNEGSKA (reference sequence). V gave up 2 bases and J gave up 5 bases; unmatched junction bases: 4. The CDR3 consists of 14 residues. This chain's CDR3 is CSARLSGRHNEQFF. The CDR3 region has the DNA TGCAGTGCTAGACTTAGCGGGAGACACAATGAGCAGTTCTTC.

This clonotype was seen at least ten times. CDR3 in DNA: TGTGCCAGCACCACGCTTGGGGGGAACTCTTACAATGAGCAGTTCTTC. Its translation is CASTTLGGNSYNEQFF. This chain uses TRBV7-9 with TRBJ2-1, with D maybe TRBD2 (6 bases). The CDR3 runs to 16 residues. The germline CDR1 and CDR2 sequences are SEHNR and FQNEAQ (reference sequence). V lost 7 bases, J lost 4 bases, and 20 bases lay in between.

The chain has TRBV28 and TRBJ2-2; tentative D call: TRBD1 (6 bases). The CDR3 totals 13 residues. Germline-derived CDR1 and CDR2 are MDHEN and SYDVKM. The V end was cut by 2 bases, the J end by 6 bases, with 7 bases between. Here the CDR3 reads CASSLQGPGELFF. In DNA, the CDR3 is TGTGCCAGCAGTTTACAGGGGCCCGGGGAGCTGTTTTTT.